This TCR beta chain was documented in a study of neoadjuvant anti-PD-1 for oral cavity cancer. Study as a whole: Non-progressing patients received a fourth nivolumab dose near day 43, then surgery on days 50-56.

Blood libraries mostly used around 510 ng genomic DNA, six replicates each. Produced via immunoSEQ multiplex PCR; TCRdb's table is partial and in-frame only. The sample lists roughly 13,000 clones; about two thirds were seen once. This clone showed up just once. The time point: after neoadjuvant nivolumab, at surgical resection. This sequence was found in a person aged 35 to 85 with oral cavity squamous cell carcinoma. The sample consisted of PBMCs, taken after nivolumab (anti-PD-1) treatment.

The CDR3 DNA sequence: TGTGCCAGCAGCTTCACTAGTGCCGGCACAGATACGCAGTATTTT. Its protein is CASSFTSAGTDTQYF. The rearrangement uses TRBV11-2 and TRBJ2-3, with D possibly matching TRBD2 (5 bases). The V end was cut by 3 bases, the J end by 1 base, with 11 bases between. The germline V gene has CDR1 SGHAT and CDR2 FQNNGV. The CDR3 is 15 residues long.